This T cell receptor (beta chain) was captured by sequencing in a study of T-cell memory formation after mild COVID-19 (dated by TCRdb to 2020 to 2022). Looking at the study overall: TCR sequence clusters from the two donors were largely donor specific. The cohort was made up of two young adult volunteers, one female and one male, who were previously healthy. In a couple of donors, T-cell clones that expanded and contracted after mild COVID-19 were followed by sequencing TCRalpha and TCRbeta repertoires longitudinally.

On this clonotype: Its antigen is currently not known. No base quality values were provided; no much bigger clone lies one nucleotide off.

Ficoll-Paque density gradient centrifugation was the method used to isolate PBMCs. What the research found in general, with its limitations: The study covered only two mild cases, and larger cohorts including severe cases with pre-infection samples were considered necessary. Contracting CD4+ clones turned up mainly in the CM and EM memory subsets, whereas EMRA was where CD8+ clones were enriched. Balanced CD4/CD8 phenotypes were observed for clones contracting from day 15 to 85, whereas a bias towards CD4+ was observed for a second wave of clones expanding from day 15 to 37. Whether the second-wave clones peaking on day 37 were SARS-CoV-2 specific was not confirmed. Some responding clones were detected in pre-infection memory, suggesting pre-existing cross-reactive memory T cells joined the SARS-CoV-2 response.

CDR1 and CDR2, per the germline V gene (reference sequence), are GTSNPN and SVGIG. The CDR3 numbers 14 residues from cysteine through phenylalanine. The entry retains the CDR3 DNA only, 42 bases that are in frame from base 1. The germline ends are 18 bases apart after V is trimmed by 3 bases and J by 7 bases. Sequencing took place on an Illumina NovaSeq 6000. Using 5'RACE with constant-segment primers, TCRalpha and TCRbeta cDNA libraries were constructed, with sample barcodes and unique molecular identifiers added in the process. RNA was extracted from every sample with Trizol reagent. Libraries were amplified in two PCR steps, with a second sample barcode and Illumina TruSeq adapters added in the second step. The libraries were sequenced on an Illumina NovaSeq using 2 x 150 bp paired-end reads. From the authors' description of their analysis: Demultiplexing of reads and collapsing into UMI-guided consensus sequences were performed with migec v1.2.7. Using mixcr v2.1.11, the UMI consensuses were aligned to TRA and TRB V and J templates and assembled into clonotypes. A clonotype was counted as expanded or contracted only if both edgeR and NoisET called the change significant, with noise models trained on biological replicates. For edgeR calls, the thresholds were a false discovery rate-adjusted p below 0.01 and a log2 fold-change of 1. As an exploratory analysis of dynamics, max-normalized trajectories of the 1000 most abundant clonotypes were examined with PCA combined with hierarchical clustering. The CD4 or CD8 phenotype of responding clones was assigned using the separately sequenced CD4+ and CD8+ repertoires. TCRdb trimmed public reads at Q25 via fastp, called clones via MiXCR and kept in-frame beta chains. CDR3 protein sequences are deduplicated, and each keeps its most common genes and DNA. TCRdb, not the original authors, processed these V and J calls. This sample comprises 350,000 or so distinct CDR3 sequences, approximately 12% of them detected only once. About 21% of the sample comes from the top ten.

Rearrangement joined TRBV30 to TRBJ2-5; 5 matching bases give a weak D call of TRBD2. The material sequenced was PBMCs or a T cell subset sorted from them (not recorded which). This receptor was identified in a man aged 18 to 30 who had mild COVID-19 (a few samples of this study predate the infection). The sample titles of this study are shuffled in the database, so cell type and time point are left out; the donor was told from shared clones. Read as DNA, the sequence is TGTGCCTGGAGGGACGGAGAGGGATTTGGGACCCAGTACTTC. It translates to CAWRDGEGFGTQYF.